This entry lists 11 T cell receptor beta chains sequenced from one sample in a study of Graves' ophthalmopathy and Graves' hyperthyroidism. Amplified material comprised TCR beta CDR3 regions derived from RNA transcripts. HTBI-primed first-round RT-PCR preceded second-round multiplex PCR. MiXCR, applied by TCRdb to the multiplex PCR reads, yields one record per CDR3 protein. The table lists hundreds of thousands of distinct CDR3 sequences, roughly 41% of them singletons. Material for sequencing was peripheral blood. These receptors all stem from an adult man with Graves' ophthalmopathy.

This clonotype was detected ten times or more. The chain has TRBV20-1 and TRBJ1-1, with TRBD1 matching 7 bases. The V gene's germline CDR1 is DFQATT and CDR2 SNEGSKA (reference sequence). The ends lost 6 bases at V and 4 bases at J; junction bases unmatched: 5. This CDR3 is built from 12 residues. CDR3 in amino acids: CSAWTGTTEAFF. The CDR3 bases are TGCAGTGCATGGACAGGCACCACTGAAGCTTTCTTT.

The chain has TRBV6-1 and TRBJ1-1; TRBD1 is a possible D gene (6 bases). Germline lookup yields CDR1 MNHNS and CDR2 SASEGT. The CDR3 length is 15 residues. V was cut by 1 base and J by 5 bases, with 14 bases left in between. The CDR3 region is CASSEDRVMRTEAFF. The CDR3 coding sequence is TGTGCCAGCAGTGAAGACAGGGTGATGAGGACTGAAGCTTTCTTT.

This clonotype showed up many times. The chain uses TRBV10-3 and TRBJ2-7; the match to TRBD1 covers 7 bases. The V and J ends lost 10 bases and 3 bases, in that order; junction bases with no gene match: 15. Germline loops: CDR1 ENHRY, CDR2 SYGVKD. CDR3 length equals 15 residues. CDR3 bases: TGTGCCAGCGCTACAAGTAGGGGGCTAAACTACGAGCAGTACTTC. Translated: CASATSRGLNYEQYF.

The sample holds many counts of this clonotype. The chain uses TRBV5-1 and TRBJ1-1; D is unresolved. The V gene's germline CDR1 is SGHRS and CDR2 YFSETQ. The V and J ends lost 3 bases and 2 bases respectively, with 8 bases between them. The CDR3 consists of 13 residues. CDR3 in amino acids: CASSWAANTEAFF. DNA for the CDR3: TGCGCCAGCAGCTGGGCAGCTAACACTGAAGCTTTCTTT.

Note on this clonotype: One junction end does not reproduce the germline sequence, and a read error may be involved. This chain uses TRBV10-3 with TRBJ1-2; D gene ambiguous. Germline V lookup: CDR1 ENHRY, CDR2 SYGVKD. This CDR3 comprises 13 residues. CDR3 in amino acids: CASSYLGLDGYTF. The CDR3 region has the DNA TGTGCCAGCAGTTATTTGGGCCTAGATGGCTACACCTTC.

This clonotype was seen at least ten times. The J gene is TRBJ1-2, the V gene TRBV5-1; D unresolved. Looked up from germline, CDR1 is SGHRS and CDR2 is YFSETQ. Deletions cut 3 bases from V and 1 base from J, with 7 bases between. This CDR3 has 13 amino acids. Here the CDR3 reads CASSSTRNYGYTF. CDR3 sequence (DNA): TGCGCCAGCAGCTCGACACGTAACTATGGCTACACCTTC. The full variable domain, in which reference TRBV5-1 and TRBJ1-2 provide the parts outside the CDR3, is KAGVTQTPRYLIKTRGQQVTLSCSPISGHRSVSWYQQTPGQGLQFLFEYFSETQRNKGNFPGRFSGRQFSNSRSEMNVSTLELGDSALYLCASSSTRNYGYTFGSGTRLTVV.

This clonotype was counted ten times or more. The CDR3 DNA sequence: TGTGCCACCAGCAGGCAGAGCTCCTACGAGCAGTACTTC. Its translation: CATSRQSSYEQYF. The chain combines TRBV15 with TRBJ2-7, with D uncertain. Per the germline V gene, CDR1 is LNHNV and CDR2 is YYDKDF (reference sequence). Trimming pared 3 bases from V and 0 bases from J, leaving 6 bases between. The CDR3 spans 13 residues.

This rearrangement joins TRBV7-8 to TRBJ1-5, with 10 bases that match TRBD1. V dropped 2 bases and J dropped 7; count of bases not matched to a gene: 8. CDR1 is SGHVS, CDR2 FQNEAQ, per germline. The length of the CDR3 is 16 residues. CDR3 in amino acids: CASSLRDRGRNQPQHF. CDR3 sequence (DNA): TGTGCCAGCAGCTTAAGGGACAGGGGAAGGAACCAGCCCCAGCATTTT.

The chain joins TRBV25-1 to TRBJ1-6; D possibly corresponds to TRBD1 (6 bases). The CDR3 has 17 amino acids. The V gene's germline CDR1 is MGHDK and CDR2 SYGVNS. Deletions cut 4 bases from V and 8 bases from J, with 21 bases between. The CDR3 is CASSAREAGEFDSPLHF. The CDR3 DNA is TGTGCCAGCAGTGCTAGAGAGGCAGGGGAATTTGATTCACCCCTCCACTTT.

The chain couples TRBV5-6 to TRBJ1-2, with TRBD1 identical over 7 bases. Germline loops: CDR1 SGHDT, CDR2 YYEEEE. The trim removed 1 base at V and 4 bases at J, leaving 7 bases unmatched. The CDR3 extends over 15 amino acids. The CDR3, as DNA: TGTGCCAGCAGCTTGAGGGGGCGTTCGGTCTATGGCTACACCTTC. This encodes CASSLRGRSVYGYTF.

This clonotype has a count of ten or more. This chain links TRBV7-2 with TRBJ1-1, with TRBD1 matching over 8 bases. V lost 6 bases and J lost 3; bases outside the gene matches: 3. The germline V gene has CDR1 SGHTA and CDR2 FQGNSA. The CDR3 runs 13 residues. In DNA form, the CDR3 reads TGTGCCAGCAGTCAGGACAGGGACACTGAAGCTTTCTTT. The encoded protein is CASSQDRDTEAFF.